The rows below give T cell receptor beta chains drawn from one sample of a study of PD-1 blockade in mismatch repair-deficient tumors. Profiled with immunoSEQ multiplex PCR; TCRdb holds only in-frame clones, not every one. Of roughly 45,000 clones in the sample, over 60% were seen once. This material consisted of PBMCs, taken before pembrolizumab treatment. Receptors originate from an adult with mismatch repair-deficient cancer. Both conserved end residues are part of each CDR3. The D gene is left open where the match is weak. Expanded clones get a size class; other rows say once, few or many, or leave the size out.

j_call | clone_size | d_call | v_call | cdr3_aa | cdr3_nt
TRBJ1-2 | few | - | TRBV11-2 | CASSSSGTVYGYTF | TGTGCCAGCAGCTCGTCCGGGACGGTCTATGGCTACACCTTC
TRBJ2-5 | - | TRBD2 | TRBV15 | CATSPGASGRGRETQYF | TGTGCCACCAGCCCAGGGGCTAGCGGGAGGGGACGGGAGACCCAGTACTTC
TRBJ1-1 | - | TRBD1 | TRBV28 | CASSSSRGNQNRFF | TGTGCCAGCAGTTCCTCCAGGGGGAACCAGAATCGTTTCTTT
TRBJ1-1 | - | - | TRBV7-3 | CASSQSGGTEAFF | TGTGCCAGCAGCCAAAGTGGAGGGACTGAAGCTTTCTTT
TRBJ1-3 | - | - | TRBV25-1 | CASSEAGGAKGNTIYF | TGTGCCAGCAGTGAGGCCGGGGGGGCGAAGGGAAACACCATATATTTT
TRBJ1-2 | - | TRBD1 | TRBV5-1 | CASSLVGQGGYTF | TGCGCCAGCAGCTTGGTGGGACAGGGAGGCTACACCTTC
TRBJ2-7 | few | TRBD2 | TRBV27 | CASSKGLAGDQQYF | TGTGCCAGCAGCAAAGGACTAGCGGGAGATCAGCAGTACTTC
TRBJ2-7 | - | TRBD1 | TRBV19 | CASSPGQGGTYEQYF | TGTGCCAGTAGTCCCGGACAGGGGGGGACCTACGAGCAGTACTTC
TRBJ1-1 | - | - | TRBV5-8 | CASSLAANTEAFF | TGTGCCAGCAGCTTGGCCGCGAACACTGAAGCTTTCTTT
TRBJ1-5 | few | - | TRBV2 | CASSEVTSNQPQHF | TGTGCCAGCAGTGAAGTGACGTCTAATCAGCCCCAGCATTTT
TRBJ2-3 | - | TRBD2 | TRBV11-3 | CASSLAGHHTDTQYF | TGTGCCAGCAGTTTAGCGGGACACCACACAGATACGCAGTATTTT
TRBJ2-2 | - | TRBD2 | TRBV27 | CAVRAGLNTGELFF | TGTGCCGTTAGAGCGGGGCTGAACACCGGGGAGCTGTTTTTT
TRBJ2-7 | - | - | TRBV27 | CASSFSTPLYEQYF | TGTGCCAGCAGTTTCTCGACACCCCTCTACGAGCAGTACTTC
TRBJ1-2 | - | - | TRBV19 | CASSLPGVDYGYTF | TGTGCCAGTAGTCTTCCAGGGGTGGACTATGGCTACACCTTC
TRBJ2-1 | - | - | TRBV14 | CASSQFLGGNEQFF | TGTGCCAGCAGCCAATTCTTGGGGGGCAATGAGCAGTTCTTC
TRBJ1-1 | - | - | TRBV9 | CASSANRDTFNTEAFF | TGTGCCAGCAGCGCAAACCGGGACACTTTCAACACTGAAGCTTTCTTT
TRBJ2-7 | - | - | TRBV7-2 | CASSLAGLVYEQYF | TGTGCCAGCAGCTTAGCCGGGCTAGTCTACGAGCAGTACTTC
TRBJ2-1 | medium-sized | TRBD2 | TRBV6-4 | CASSASSGRGDEQFF | TGTGCCAGCAGTGCCTCTAGCGGGAGGGGGGATGAGCAGTTCTTC
TRBJ1-5 | few | - | TRBV19 | CASQSGGAINQPQHF | TGTGCCAGTCAAAGCGGGGGGGCTATCAATCAGCCCCAGCATTTT
TRBJ1-1 | - | - | TRBV29-1 | CSEKQLEAFF | TGCAGCGAAAAACAGCTTGAAGCTTTCTTT
TRBJ1-2 | - | - | TRBV4-1 | CASSQGSSASDFGRYTF | TGCGCCAGCAGCCAAGGATCCTCTGCCAGCGACTTTGGTCGCTACACCTTC
TRBJ1-3 | - | - | TRBV5-4 | CASSFGGVFNGNTIYF | TGTGCCAGCAGCTTCGGGGGCGTGTTCAATGGAAACACCATATATTTT
TRBJ2-2 | - | TRBD1 | TRBV5-8 | CASSLWVGGENTGELFF | TGTGCCAGCAGCTTGTGGGTAGGGGGCGAAAACACCGGGGAGCTGTTTTTT
TRBJ2-2 | - | - | TRBV6-6 | CASSYQNTGELFF | TGTGCCAGCAGTTATCAAAACACCGGGGAGCTGTTTTTT
TRBJ2-5 | - | TRBD1 | TRBV7-3 | CASSPRQGSLETQYF | TGTGCCAGCAGCCCCCGACAGGGATCTTTGGAGACCCAGTACTTC
TRBJ2-1 | - | TRBD2 | TRBV29-1 | CSVEASGYNEQFF | TGCAGCGTTGAGGCTAGCGGCTACAATGAGCAGTTCTTC
TRBJ2-7 | - | TRBD1 | TRBV5-1 | CASSFTGTGGYEQYF | TGCGCCAGCAGCTTTACCGGGACAGGGGGGTACGAGCAGTACTTC
TRBJ2-5 | - | - | TRBV5-1 | CASSSPTEGTAQYF | TGCGCCAGCAGCTCCCCGACGGAGGGCACCGCCCAGTACTTC
TRBJ2-2 | - | TRBD2 | TRBV11-1 | CASSLEVAGNTGELFF | TGTGCCAGCAGCTTAGAGGTAGCGGGGAACACCGGGGAGCTGTTTTTT
TRBJ2-7 | - | TRBD2 | TRBV19 | CASSIGGGGVYEQYF | TGTGCCAGTAGTATTGGCGGGGGTGGAGTATACGAGCAGTACTTC
TRBJ2-3 | - | - | TRBV9 | CASSLFLADTQYF | TGTGCCAGCAGCCTCTTTCTCGCAGATACGCAGTATTTT
TRBJ1-4 | - | - | TRBV7-9 | CASSFQGANEKLFF | TGTGCCAGCAGCTTCCAGGGAGCTAATGAAAAACTGTTTTTT
TRBJ1-1 | once | - | TRBV21-1 | CANLRAGGTEAFF | TGTGCCAACCTTCGGGCAGGGGGCACTGAAGCTTTCTTT
TRBJ1-4 | - | - | TRBV7-9 | CASSGTGTVNEKLFF | TGTGCCAGCAGCGGCACCGGGACGGTTAATGAAAAACTGTTTTTT
TRBJ1-2 | - | - | TRBV20-1 | CSARVQGGYTF | TGCAGTGCTAGGGTACAGGGTGGCTACACCTTC
TRBJ2-1 | - | TRBD2 | TRBV5-1 | CASSLETSGRIYNEQFF | TGCGCCAGCAGCTTGGAGACTAGCGGGAGAATCTACAATGAGCAGTTCTTC
TRBJ2-5 | - | - | TRBV27 | CASSLDGPWTQYF | TGTGCCAGCAGTTTAGACGGTCCTTGGACCCAGTACTTC
TRBJ1-2 | - | - | TRBV10-3 | CAISQQSRTDGYTF | TGTGCCATCAGCCAACAATCTCGGACAGATGGCTACACCTTC
TRBJ2-3 | - | - | TRBV7-3 | CASSPRGAFTQYF | TGTGCCAGCAGCCCAAGGGGGGCGTTTACGCAGTATTTT
TRBJ2-7 | - | TRBD1 | TRBV6-1 | CASSDPTGGNEQYF | TGTGCCAGCAGTGATCCGACAGGGGGCAACGAGCAGTACTTC
TRBJ1-2 | - | - | TRBV11-1 | CASSSSTGLGMDGYTF | TGTGCCAGCAGCTCCTCAACAGGGTTGGGAATGGACGGCTACACCTTC
TRBJ2-5 | - | - | TRBV7-8 | CASSLAVYQETQYF | TGTGCCAGCAGCTTAGCGGTGTACCAAGAGACCCAGTACTTC
TRBJ1-1 | - | - | TRBV6-6 | CASNTVPGRAEAFF | TGTGCCAGCAATACCGTTCCAGGGAGGGCTGAAGCTTTCTTT
TRBJ2-7 | - | - | TRBV20-1 | CSGLGEDEQYF | TGCAGTGGTCTAGGTGAGGACGAGCAGTACTTC
TRBJ2-1 | - | TRBD2 | TRBV27 | CASSSSSGRREQFF | TGTGCCAGCAGTTCCTCTAGCGGGAGACGCGAGCAGTTCTTC
TRBJ2-1 | - | - | TRBV5-4 | CASSDPGLTYNEQFF | TGTGCCAGCAGCGACCCGGGACTTACTTACAATGAGCAGTTCTTC
TRBJ1-1 | - | - | TRBV7-9 | CASSELLRGETEAFF | TGTGCCAGCAGCGAATTATTGAGGGGGGAAACTGAAGCTTTCTTT
TRBJ2-7 | - | TRBD1 | TRBV27 | CASSTRDRNSYEQYF | TGTGCCAGCAGTACCCGGGACAGGAACTCCTACGAGCAGTACTTC
TRBJ2-3 | - | - | TRBV28 | CASSFRPTDTQYF | TGTGCCAGCAGTTTCCGCCCCACAGATACGCAGTATTTT
TRBJ2-2 | - | TRBD2 | TRBV11-3 | CASSLGRTSGLTGELFF | TGTGCCAGCAGCTTAGGCCGGACTAGCGGCCTTACCGGGGAGCTGTTTTTT